The 2 T cell receptor beta chains presented below share a single source sample, sequenced in a study of cytomegalovirus exposure and HLA in healthy donors. PCR amplification relied on 60 Vbeta primers (plus 13 Jbeta primers). Some clones are missing from TCRdb's copy, which holds only in-frame ones; the method was immunoSEQ multiplex PCR. The table shows some 130,000 clones, with 75% to 90% occurring only once. What was sequenced was PBMCs. Receptor source: a man under 40 in good health and CMV-seronegative.

The chain carries TRBV25-1 and TRBJ1-2; TRBD1 matches at 7 bases. This CDR3 is 16 amino acids long. Germline CDR1 is MGHDK and CDR2 is SYGVNS. V dropped 3 bases and J dropped 4; count of bases not matched to a gene: 11. Here the CDR3 reads CASSDPRGGAGYGYTF. CDR3 coding DNA: TGTGCCAGCAGTGACCCAAGAGGGGGCGCAGGCTATGGCTACACCTTC.

V is TRBV7-9 and J is TRBJ1-2; TRBD1 matches at 7 bases. After removal of 0 bases from V and 3 bases from J, the junction contained 7 bases not matched to a gene. This CDR3 has 16 amino acids. Germline V gene lookup returns CDR1 SEHNR and CDR2 FQNEAQ (reference sequence). CDR3 sequence (DNA): TGTGCCAGCAGCTTAGCGCCAGGCAGGGGGGACTATGGCTACACCTTC. Translation gives CASSLAPGRGDYGYTF.